This T cell receptor (beta chain) was sequenced during a study of control samples from healthy donors and cancer patients. Here immunoSEQ multiplex PCR was the method, and the copy in TCRdb shows in-frame clones only, minus some. The table records about 230,000 clones, about four fifths of them present only once. The CDR3 is 11 residues long. Looked up from germline, CDR1 is SQVTM and CDR2 is ANQGSEA. V lost 2 bases and J lost 7, with 8 bases in between. The sequence derives from a woman aged 60-70 years with lung cancer. V usage is TRBV29-1 and J usage is TRBJ1-1; TRBD1 might be the D (6 bases). Material: PBMCs. CDR3 region: CSVETDSEAFF. DNA of the CDR3: TGCAGCGTTGAAACGGACAGTGAAGCTTTCTTT.